What follows are 27 T cell receptor beta chains derived from one specimen sequenced in a study of long-term antiretroviral therapy in people with HIV (dated by TCRdb to the early 2020s). The immunoSEQ hsTCRB v3.0 assay was used at survey level resolution for TRB variable region sequencing. TCRdb retrieved this table from immuneACCESS and kept in-frame rearrangements only. Not all clones are present; in checked studies, unresolved V genes account for under half, and no reason is known for the remainder. The sample includes tens of thousands of clones, with approximately 82% observed a single time. 2% to 2.5% of the sample comes from the top ten. Sequencing was performed on unsorted PBMCs, taken 3 years after starting antiretroviral therapy. These receptor sequences come from a man between 45 and 60 years old with HIV.

V gene TRBV18 combines with J gene TRBJ2-2; 14 bases align to TRBD2. This CDR3 spans 17 amino acids. Losses at the gene ends were 4 bases for V and 3 bases for J; bases not matched to a gene: 4. The V gene's germline CDR1 is KGHSH and CDR2 LQKENI. CDR3 coding DNA: TGTGCCAGCTCACAGAGACTAGCGGGAGGGGACACCGGGGAGCTGTTTTTT. It encodes CASSQRLAGGDTGELFF.

This clone came up a few times. The chain uses TRBV27 and TRBJ1-5, with D maybe TRBD1 (6 bases). The CDR3 spans 14 residues. V shed 3 bases and J shed 7 bases, with 13 bases lying between them. In germline, CDR1 is MNHEY, CDR2 SMNVEV (reference sequence). The CDR3 DNA follows: TGTGCCAGCAGTTTCACAGGGACTGGACAGCCCCAGCATTTT. It encodes CASSFTGTGQPQHF.

The chain recombines TRBV14 with TRBJ1-2; 9 nucleotides agree with TRBD1. The CDR3 extends over 16 amino acids. Losses at the gene ends were 2 bases for V and 8 bases for J; bases not matched to a gene: 12. Germline CDR1 reads SGHDN; CDR2 reads FVKESK. The CDR3 region has the DNA TGTGCCAGCAGCCAAACAATGAGGACAGGGGAAGGCGGCTACACCTTC. This codes for CASSQTMRTGEGGYTF. Together with reference TRBV14 and TRBJ1-2, the CDR3 gives the full variable domain: EAGVTQFPSHSVIEKGQTVTLRCDPISGHDNLYWYRRVMGKEIKFLLHFVKESKQDESGMPNNRFLAERTGGTYSTLKVQPAELEDSGVYFCASSQTMRTGEGGYTFGSGTRLTVV.

V is TRBV4-1 and J is TRBJ2-7, with 7 positions matching TRBD1. V lost 4 bases, J lost 2 bases, and 5 bases stayed unmatched. The CDR3 covers 14 residues. The V gene's germline CDR1 is MGHRA and CDR2 YSYEKL. For the CDR3, the DNA is TGCGCCAGCAGCCGACAGAGGGGGCCCTACGAGCAGTACTTC. It encodes CASSRQRGPYEQYF.

This sequence joins TRBV5-5 and TRBJ2-1; TRBD2 agrees at 15 bases. CDR3 length: 15 residues. The V gene end was trimmed by 4 bases and the J gene end by 10 bases; junction bases not matched to a gene: 6. Germline V gene sequence: CDR1 SGHKS, CDR2 YYEKEE (reference sequence). The CDR3 loop reads CASSPGLAGGVEQFF. The CDR3 nucleotides read TGTGCCAGCAGCCCTGGACTAGCGGGGGGGGTAGAGCAGTTCTTC.

V and J are TRBV6-6 and TRBJ2-7; either TRBD1 or TRBD2 may supply D (5 bases each). Germline lookup yields CDR1 MNHNY and CDR2 SVGAGI (reference sequence). Between the trimmed V and J ends, which lost 10 bases and 0 bases, there was a span of 13 bases. There are 13 residues in the CDR3. The CDR3 sequence is CATGSGSSYEQYF. The CDR3 DNA sequence: TGTGCCACCGGGTCAGGGAGCTCCTACGAGCAGTACTTC.

The J gene is TRBJ1-6, the V gene TRBV7-9, with a weak D call TRBD1 (5 bases). Germline-derived CDR1 and CDR2 are SEHNR and FQNEAQ (reference sequence). This CDR3 spans 17 amino acids. V was shortened by 4 bases and J by 0 bases, with 13 bases between the two germline ends. CDR3 sequence (DNA): TGTGCCAGCAGCTCTGGGACCGTTAGCTCCTATAATTCACCCCTCCACTTT. The encoded protein is CASSSGTVSSYNSPLHF.

The rearrangement joins TRBV11-2 to TRBJ1-2; 7 nucleotides agree with TRBD1. The CDR3 has 17 amino acids. The J segment lost 4 bases and the V segment lost 0 bases, leaving 11 bases of the junction unmatched. Germline CDR1 SGHAT, CDR2 FQNNGV. The DNA of the CDR3 is TGTGCCAGCAGCTTAGAGACAGGGCCGAGCGCACTCTATGGCTACACCTTC. Translation: CASSLETGPSALYGYTF.

The rearrangement joins TRBV12-5 to TRBJ1-1, with unresolved D. The germline CDR1 and CDR2 sequences are LGHNT and FRNRAP. The V gene lost 7 bases and the J gene lost 1 base, with 7 bases spanning the gap. The CDR3 has 12 residues. CDR3 in amino acids: CASAKPNTEAFF. For the CDR3, the DNA is TGTGCTAGTGCCAAACCGAACACTGAAGCTTTCTTT. Filled out from reference TRBV12-5 and TRBJ1-1, the complete variable domain reads DARVTQTPRHKVTEMGQEVTMRCQPILGHNTVFWYRQTMMQGLELLAYFRNRAPLDDSGMPKDRFSAEMPDATLATLKIQPSEPRDSAVYFCASAKPNTEAFFGQGTRLTVV.

V is TRBV5-5 and J is TRBJ2-7; no reliable D call. The germline CDR1 and CDR2 sequences are SGHKS and YYEKEE (reference sequence). Trimming shortened V by 1 base and J by 5 bases, and 13 bases separated the two germline ends. The CDR3 totals 14 residues. The CDR3, as DNA: TGTGCCAGCAGCTTGATTGCCCCTACCCACGAGCAGTACTTC. The encoded protein is CASSLIAPTHEQYF.

This clone was picked up one time. The chain combines TRBV7-2 with TRBJ1-2; D not resolved. The CDR3 consists of 15 residues. V was clipped by 3 bases and J by 0 bases, with 11 bases between them. Per germline, CDR1 SGHTA and CDR2 FQGNSA. DNA for the CDR3: TGTGCCAGCAGCTTTGGATCTTCTACTAACTATGGCTACACCTTC. As protein: CASSFGSSTNYGYTF.

This chain joins TRBV7-9 and TRBJ1-2, with D possibly being TRBD1 (6 bases). V was cut by 5 bases and J by 8 bases, with 18 bases left in between. The CDR3 runs 14 residues. CDR1 and CDR2 (germline): SEHNR, FQNEAQ (reference sequence). CDR3 bases: TGTGCCAGCAGCCCCAGTAGGGGGGCGCAAGGCTACACCTTC. Its translation: CASSPSRGAQGYTF.

In the case of this clone: Its ends do not fully match the called genes, so a read error is possible. The chain recombines TRBV12-5 with TRBJ1-4; 9 bases map to TRBD1. The CDR3 spans 12 residues. Germline CDR1 is LGHNT and CDR2 is FRNRAP. Here the CDR3 reads CASGPRQGDMIF. DNA for the CDR3: TGTGCTAGTGGCCCCCGACAGGGGGACATGATTTTT.

The genes are TRBV6-6 and TRBJ1-1; D gene unclear. There are 13 residues in the CDR3. The V end lost 7 bases, the J end lost 5 bases, and 14 bases lay between the germline ends. The germline V gene has CDR1 MNHNY and CDR2 SVGAGI (reference sequence). The CDR3 reads CASTPLGGTEAFF. In nucleotides, the CDR3 is TGTGCCAGCACCCCCCTCGGAGGGACTGAAGCTTTCTTT.

The chain recombines TRBV6-5 with TRBJ1-3; TRBD1 agrees at 9 bases. From germline, CDR1 is MNHEY and CDR2 SVGAGI. The CDR3 has 14 amino acids. Trimming cost V 7 bases and J 4 bases; bases outside gene matches: 5. The CDR3 loop is CASTTGGTGNTIYF. The CDR3 region has the DNA TGTGCCAGCACGACAGGGGGAACGGGAAACACCATATATTTT.

This clone has a single count. The V call is TRBV10-3, the J call TRBJ1-3; no firm D call. This CDR3 contains 14 residues. Trimming removed 6 bases from V and 0 bases from J, with 9 bases in between. The germline V gene has CDR1 ENHRY and CDR2 SYGVKD. The CDR3 spells CAIRQESSGNTIYF. The CDR3 DNA reads TGTGCCATCAGACAAGAGAGCTCTGGAAACACCATATATTTT.

This chain uses TRBV19 with TRBJ2-2; no clear D. The CDR3 has 16 amino acids. V was trimmed by 4 bases and J by 0 bases, leaving 12 bases between them. Germline-derived CDR1 and CDR2 are LNHDA and SQIVND (reference sequence). The CDR3 DNA reads TGTGCCAGTAGTACCGGTGCAGGTACGAACACCGGGGAGCTGTTTTTT. Its translation: CASSTGAGTNTGELFF.

The chain carries TRBV7-9 and TRBJ1-4; D not certain. The CDR3 extends over 13 amino acids. V was pared by 10 bases and J by 6 bases, with 15 bases between. Germline V lookup: CDR1 SEHNR, CDR2 FQNEAQ (reference sequence). The CDR3 region has the DNA TGTGCCACCTTGGGAAGGACGGATGAAAAACTGTTTTTT. It specifies CATLGRTDEKLFF.

The rearrangement uses TRBV28 and TRBJ2-7, with TRBD1 matching 12 bases. V was clipped by 5 bases and J by 5 bases; unmatched bases: 4. This CDR3 has 14 residues. Germline V CDR1 and CDR2: MDHEN, SYDVKM. The CDR3 loop reads CASSRDRGRDEQYF. DNA of the CDR3: TGTGCCAGCAGTCGGGACAGGGGGCGGGACGAGCAGTACTTC.

The CDR3 DNA sequence: TGTGCCAGCACCCTACAGGGGTCGGCTGGCTACACCTTC. Protein product: CASTLQGSAGYTF. The chain joins TRBV7-9 to TRBJ1-2, with 7 positions matching TRBD1. CDR3 length equals 13 residues. V shed 7 bases, J shed 7 bases, and the junction held 9 bases outside the gene matches. Germline V CDR1 and CDR2: SEHNR, FQNEAQ (reference sequence).

CDR3 DNA: TGTGCCAGTAGTATCTACAATGAGCAGTTCTTC. Protein: CASSIYNEQFF. The rearrangement joins TRBV19 to TRBJ2-1, with no clear D. This CDR3 has 11 amino acids. The V gene's germline CDR1 is LNHDA and CDR2 SQIVND (reference sequence). V gave up 3 bases and J gave up 3 bases, with 0 bases separating them.

The chain uses TRBV9 and TRBJ2-1, with 9 bases that match TRBD2. Germline CDR1 is SGDLS and CDR2 is YYNGEE. The CDR3 is 16 residues long. With V trimmed by 2 bases and J by 4 bases, 7 bases remained unmatched. The CDR3 DNA reads TGTGCCAGCAGCGTGGTGACTAGCGGAGATTACAATGAGCAGTTCTTC. It translates to CASSVVTSGDYNEQFF.

The chain recombines TRBV6-4 with TRBJ2-1; D may be TRBD1 (6 bases). The CDR3 is made up of 15 amino acids. The ends were cut back, 3 bases at V and 0 bases at J, with 9 bases in the middle. Germline V CDR1 and CDR2: MRHNA, SNTAGT. Here the CDR3 reads CASSDKQGSYNEQFF. In DNA form, the CDR3 reads TGTGCCAGCAGTGATAAACAGGGCTCCTACAATGAGCAGTTCTTC.

The chain is built from TRBV11-2 and TRBJ2-5; D ambiguous. Trimming cost V 0 bases and J 4 bases, with 18 bases left between them. Germline loops: CDR1 SGHAT, CDR2 FQNNGV. This CDR3 comprises 17 residues. The CDR3 DNA sequence: TGTGCCAGCAGCTTAGAAGGTGCAGGAACCCTCGCAGAGACCCAGTACTTC. It encodes CASSLEGAGTLAETQYF.

This rearrangement joins TRBV7-3 to TRBJ1-1, with D unclear. Germline V gene sequence: CDR1 SGHTA, CDR2 FQGTGA. There are 16 residues in the CDR3. V was clipped by 1 base and J by 1 base, with 13 bases between them. The CDR3 loop is CASSLIRKGKNTEAFF. The CDR3, as DNA: TGTGCCAGCAGCTTAATCCGTAAGGGAAAGAACACTGAAGCTTTCTTT.

This clone came up once. The V and J genes are TRBV30 and TRBJ1-2; D gene ambiguous. This CDR3 comprises 15 residues. CDR1 GTSNPN and CDR2 SVGIG come from the germline V gene (reference sequence). V lost 0 bases to trimming and J lost 5 bases, with 16 bases between them. CDR3 in DNA: TGTGCCTGGAGTGTATCCACATGGGCAGTGTATGGCTACACCTTC. Amino acids: CAWSVSTWAVYGYTF.

V usage is TRBV5-5 and J usage is TRBJ2-1; maybe TRBD1 (6 bases). V was cut by 4 bases and J by 9 bases, with 11 bases left in between. Germline V gives CDR1 SGHKS, CDR2 YYEKEE (reference sequence). The CDR3 is 12 amino acids. The CDR3 spells CASSPLGGEQFF. The CDR3, as DNA: TGTGCCAGCAGCCCCCTAGGGGGTGAGCAGTTCTTC.